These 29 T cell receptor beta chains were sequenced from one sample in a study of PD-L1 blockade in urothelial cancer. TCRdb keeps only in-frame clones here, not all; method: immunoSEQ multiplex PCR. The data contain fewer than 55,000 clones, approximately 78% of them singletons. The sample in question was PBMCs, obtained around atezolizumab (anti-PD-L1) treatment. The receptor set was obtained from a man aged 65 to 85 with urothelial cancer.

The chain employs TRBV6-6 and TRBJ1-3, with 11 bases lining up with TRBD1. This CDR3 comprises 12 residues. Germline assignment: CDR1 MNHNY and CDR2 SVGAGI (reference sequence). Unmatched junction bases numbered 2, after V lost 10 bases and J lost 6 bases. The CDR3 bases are TGTGCCACCGGACAGGGGGCAAACACCATATATTTT. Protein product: CATGQGANTIYF.

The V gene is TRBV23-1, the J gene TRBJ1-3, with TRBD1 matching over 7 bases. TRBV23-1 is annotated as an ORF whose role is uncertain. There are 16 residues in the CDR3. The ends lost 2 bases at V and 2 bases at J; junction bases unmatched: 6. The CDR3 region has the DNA TGCGCCAGCAGTCAACAACTGACAGGGACTGGAAACACCATATATTTT. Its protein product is CASSQQLTGTGNTIYF.

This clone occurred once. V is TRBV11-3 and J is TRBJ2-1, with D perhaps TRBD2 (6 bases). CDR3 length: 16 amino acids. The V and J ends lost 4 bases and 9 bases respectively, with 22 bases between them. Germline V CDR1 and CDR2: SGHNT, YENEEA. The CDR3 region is CASSSRDSGLPREQFF. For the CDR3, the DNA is TGTGCCAGCAGCTCCCGGGACTCAGGGCTTCCACGTGAGCAGTTCTTC.

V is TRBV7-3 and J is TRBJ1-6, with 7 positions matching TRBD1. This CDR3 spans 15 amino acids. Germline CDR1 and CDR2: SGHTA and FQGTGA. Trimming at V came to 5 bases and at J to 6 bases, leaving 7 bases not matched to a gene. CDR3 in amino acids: CASSPRPGGNSPLHF. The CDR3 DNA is TGTGCCAGCAGCCCCCGGCCAGGGGGTAATTCACCCCTCCACTTT. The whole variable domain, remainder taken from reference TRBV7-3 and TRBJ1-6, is GAGVSQTPSNKVTEKGKYVELRCDPISGHTALYWYRQSLGQGPEFLIYFQGTGAADDSGLPNDRFFAVRPEGSVSTLKIQRTERGDSAVYLCASSPRPGGNSPLHFGNGTRLTVT.

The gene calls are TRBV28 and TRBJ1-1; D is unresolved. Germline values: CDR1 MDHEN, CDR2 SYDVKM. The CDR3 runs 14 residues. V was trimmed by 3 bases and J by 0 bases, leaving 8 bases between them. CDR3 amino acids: CASSFFDMNTEAFF. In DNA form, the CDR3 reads TGTGCCAGCAGTTTCTTCGACATGAACACTGAAGCTTTCTTT.

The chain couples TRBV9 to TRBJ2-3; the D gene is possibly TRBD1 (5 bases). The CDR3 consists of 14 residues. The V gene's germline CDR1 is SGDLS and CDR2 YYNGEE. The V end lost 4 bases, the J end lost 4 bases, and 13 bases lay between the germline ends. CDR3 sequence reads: CASSPRVGPDTQYF. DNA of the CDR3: TGTGCCAGCAGCCCCAGGGTAGGTCCAGATACGCAGTATTTT.

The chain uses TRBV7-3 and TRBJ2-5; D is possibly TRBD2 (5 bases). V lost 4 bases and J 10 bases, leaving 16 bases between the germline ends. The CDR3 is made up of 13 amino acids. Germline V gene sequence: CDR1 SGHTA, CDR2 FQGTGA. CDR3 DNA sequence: TGTGCCAGCAGCTCCACTGGAGGTGCAGTCCAGTACTTC. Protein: CASSSTGGAVQYF.

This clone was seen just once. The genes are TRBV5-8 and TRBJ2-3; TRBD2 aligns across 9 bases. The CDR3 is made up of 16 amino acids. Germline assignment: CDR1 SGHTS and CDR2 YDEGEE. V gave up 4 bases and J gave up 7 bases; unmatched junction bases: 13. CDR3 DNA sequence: TGTGCCAGCAGCGGGGGAAAAGCGGGGGGCCGGAATACGCAGTATTTT. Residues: CASSGGKAGGRNTQYF.

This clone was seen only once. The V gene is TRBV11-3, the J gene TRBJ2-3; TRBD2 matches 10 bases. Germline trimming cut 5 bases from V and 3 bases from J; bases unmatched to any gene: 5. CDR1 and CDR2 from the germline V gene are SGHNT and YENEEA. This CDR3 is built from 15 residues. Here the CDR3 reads CASSRTSGGTDTQYF. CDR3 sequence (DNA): TGTGCCAGCAGCCGGACTAGCGGTGGGACAGATACGCAGTATTTT.

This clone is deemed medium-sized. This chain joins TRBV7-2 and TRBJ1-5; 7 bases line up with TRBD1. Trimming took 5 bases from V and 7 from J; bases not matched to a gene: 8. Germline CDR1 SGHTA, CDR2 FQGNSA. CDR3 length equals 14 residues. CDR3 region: CASSAQYRGQPQHF. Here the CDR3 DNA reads TGTGCCAGCAGCGCACAATACAGGGGACAGCCCCAGCATTTT. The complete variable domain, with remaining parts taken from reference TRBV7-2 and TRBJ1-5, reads GAGVSQSPSNKVTEKGKDVELRCDPISGHTALYWYRQSLGQGLEFLIYFQGNSAPDKSGLPSDRFSAERTGGSVSTLTIQRTQQEDSAVYLCASSAQYRGQPQHFGDGTRLSIL.

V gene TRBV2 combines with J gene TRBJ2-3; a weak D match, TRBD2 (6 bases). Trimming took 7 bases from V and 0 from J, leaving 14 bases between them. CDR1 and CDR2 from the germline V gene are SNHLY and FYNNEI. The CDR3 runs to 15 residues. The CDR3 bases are TGTGCCAGCACCAGGGAGGCTTCTAGCACAGATACGCAGTATTTT. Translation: CASTREASSTDTQYF.

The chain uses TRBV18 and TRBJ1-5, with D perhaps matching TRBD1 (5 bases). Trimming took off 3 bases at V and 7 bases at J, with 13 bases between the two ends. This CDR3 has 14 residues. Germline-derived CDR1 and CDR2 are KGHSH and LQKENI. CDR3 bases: TGTGCCAGCTCACCGGGGACGGGGGAACAGCCCCAGCATTTT. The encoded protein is CASSPGTGEQPQHF.

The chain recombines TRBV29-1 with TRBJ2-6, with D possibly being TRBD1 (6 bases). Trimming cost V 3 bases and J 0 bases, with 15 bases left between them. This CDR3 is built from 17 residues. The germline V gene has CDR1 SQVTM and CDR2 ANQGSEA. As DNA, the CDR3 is TGCAGCGTTGACGGGACAACCAGTTCCTCTGGGGCCAACGTCCTGACTTTC. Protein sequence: CSVDGTTSSSGANVLTF.

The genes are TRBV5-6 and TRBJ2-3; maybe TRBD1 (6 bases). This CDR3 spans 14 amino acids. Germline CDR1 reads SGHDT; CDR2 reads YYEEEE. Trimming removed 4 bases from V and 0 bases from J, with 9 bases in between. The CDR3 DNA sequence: TGTGCCAGCAGCATACAGGGTAGCACAGATACGCAGTATTTT. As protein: CASSIQGSTDTQYF.

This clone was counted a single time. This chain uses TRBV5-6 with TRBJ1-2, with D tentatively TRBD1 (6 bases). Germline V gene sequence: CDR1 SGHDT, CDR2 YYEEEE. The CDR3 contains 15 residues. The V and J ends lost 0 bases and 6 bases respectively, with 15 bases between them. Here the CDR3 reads CASSLGLQGSNGYTF. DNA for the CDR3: TGTGCCAGCAGCTTGGGTCTGCAGGGGTCTAATGGCTACACCTTC.

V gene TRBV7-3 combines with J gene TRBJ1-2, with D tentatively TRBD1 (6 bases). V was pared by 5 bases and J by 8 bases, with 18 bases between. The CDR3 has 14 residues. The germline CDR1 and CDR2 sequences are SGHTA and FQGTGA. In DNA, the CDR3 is TGTGCCAGCAGCCGACAGGATGGCTTGGGGGGCTACACCTTC. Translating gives CASSRQDGLGGYTF.

The CDR3 DNA reads as TGTGCCAGCAGCCTCGGGGCCCGGGAGGATGAGCAGTTCTTC. As protein: CASSLGAREDEQFF. The V call is TRBV4-2, the J call TRBJ2-1; 7 positions match TRBD2. The J segment lost 8 bases and the V segment lost 4 bases, leaving 8 bases of the junction unmatched. CDR1 and CDR2 (germline): LGHNA, YNFKEQ. The length of the CDR3 is 14 residues.

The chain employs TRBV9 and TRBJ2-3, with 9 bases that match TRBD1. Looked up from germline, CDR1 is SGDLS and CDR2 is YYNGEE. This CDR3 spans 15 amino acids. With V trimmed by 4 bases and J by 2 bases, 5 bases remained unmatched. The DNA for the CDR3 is TGTGCCAGCAGCCCAGGACAGGGGTCCACAGATACGCAGTATTTT. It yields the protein CASSPGQGSTDTQYF.

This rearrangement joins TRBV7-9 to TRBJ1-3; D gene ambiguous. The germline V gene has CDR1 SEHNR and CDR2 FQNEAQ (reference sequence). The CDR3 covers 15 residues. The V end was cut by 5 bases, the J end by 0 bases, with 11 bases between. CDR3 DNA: TGTGCCAGCAGCCTTACGGCGGGCTCTGGAAACACCATATATTTT. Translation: CASSLTAGSGNTIYF.

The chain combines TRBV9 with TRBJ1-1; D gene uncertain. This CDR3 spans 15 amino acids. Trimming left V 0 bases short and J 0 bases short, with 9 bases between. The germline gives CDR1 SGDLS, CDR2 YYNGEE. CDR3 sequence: CASSVVLGLNTEAFF. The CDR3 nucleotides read TGTGCCAGCAGCGTAGTACTAGGGTTGAACACTGAAGCTTTCTTT.

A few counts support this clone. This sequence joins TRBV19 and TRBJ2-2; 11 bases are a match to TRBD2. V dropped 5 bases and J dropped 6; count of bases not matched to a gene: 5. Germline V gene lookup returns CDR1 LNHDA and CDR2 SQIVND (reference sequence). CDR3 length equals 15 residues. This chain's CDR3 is CASSPGLADAGELFF. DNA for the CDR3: TGTGCCAGTAGTCCGGGACTAGCGGACGCCGGGGAGCTGTTTTTT.

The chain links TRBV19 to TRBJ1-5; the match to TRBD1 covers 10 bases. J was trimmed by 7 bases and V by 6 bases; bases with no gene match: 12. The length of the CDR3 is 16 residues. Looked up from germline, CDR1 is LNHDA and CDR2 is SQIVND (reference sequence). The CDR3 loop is CASSLTRTGGRQPQHF. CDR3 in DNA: TGTGCCAGTAGCCTTACCCGGACAGGGGGTAGGCAGCCCCAGCATTTT.

CDR3 residues: CASSPQGLSYGYTF. The DNA for the CDR3 is TGTGCCAGCAGCCCCCAGGGGCTTTCATATGGCTACACCTTC. The chain joins TRBV14 to TRBJ1-2, with D possibly being TRBD1 (6 bases). Germline CDR1 SGHDN, CDR2 FVKESK. This CDR3 region has 14 residues. V lost 4 bases and J lost 5, with 14 bases in between. The variable domain in full, with the rest retrieved from reference TRBV14 and TRBJ1-2, is EAGVTQFPSHSVIEKGQTVTLRCDPISGHDNLYWYRRVMGKEIKFLLHFVKESKQDESGMPNNRFLAERTGGTYSTLKVQPAELEDSGVYFCASSPQGLSYGYTFGSGTRLTVV.

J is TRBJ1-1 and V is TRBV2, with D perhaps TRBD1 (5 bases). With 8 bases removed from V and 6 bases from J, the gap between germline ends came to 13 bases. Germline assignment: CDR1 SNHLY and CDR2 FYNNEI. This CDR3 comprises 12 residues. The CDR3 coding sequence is TGTGCCAGCCGAGGGGAGGGAGCTGAAGCTTTCTTT. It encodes CASRGEGAEAFF. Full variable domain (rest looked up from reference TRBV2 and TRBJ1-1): EPEVTQTPSHQVTQMGQEVILRCVPISNHLYFYWYRQILGQKVEFLVSFYNNEISEKSEIFDDQFSVERPDGSNFTLKIRSTKLEDSAMYFCASRGEGAEAFFGQGTRLTVV.

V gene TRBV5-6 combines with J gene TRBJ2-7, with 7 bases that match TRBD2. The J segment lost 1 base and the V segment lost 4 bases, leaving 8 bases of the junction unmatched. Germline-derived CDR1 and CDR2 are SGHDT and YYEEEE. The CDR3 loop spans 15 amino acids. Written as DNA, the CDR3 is TGTGCCAGCAGCCGGAGGAGCGGGGCGTCCTACGAGCAGTACTTC. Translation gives CASSRRSGASYEQYF.

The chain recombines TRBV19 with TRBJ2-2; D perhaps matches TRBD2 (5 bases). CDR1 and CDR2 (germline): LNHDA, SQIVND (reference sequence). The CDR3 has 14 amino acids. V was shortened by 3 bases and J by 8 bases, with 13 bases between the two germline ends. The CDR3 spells CASSMRPRGGELFF. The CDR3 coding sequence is TGTGCCAGTAGTATGCGTCCCAGAGGGGGGGAGCTGTTTTTT.

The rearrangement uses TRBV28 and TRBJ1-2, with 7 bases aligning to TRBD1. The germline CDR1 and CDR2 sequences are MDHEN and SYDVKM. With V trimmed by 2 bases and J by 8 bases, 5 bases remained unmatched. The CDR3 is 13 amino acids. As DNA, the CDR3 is TGTGCCAGCAGTTTAGAGGGGGCGCGGGGCTACACCTTC. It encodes CASSLEGARGYTF.

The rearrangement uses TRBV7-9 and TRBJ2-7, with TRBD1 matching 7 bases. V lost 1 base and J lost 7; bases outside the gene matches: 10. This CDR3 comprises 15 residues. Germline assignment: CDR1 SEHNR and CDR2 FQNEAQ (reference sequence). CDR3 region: CASSLVRQGREEQYF. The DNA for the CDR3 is TGTGCCAGCAGCTTAGTCAGACAGGGAAGGGAGGAGCAGTACTTC.

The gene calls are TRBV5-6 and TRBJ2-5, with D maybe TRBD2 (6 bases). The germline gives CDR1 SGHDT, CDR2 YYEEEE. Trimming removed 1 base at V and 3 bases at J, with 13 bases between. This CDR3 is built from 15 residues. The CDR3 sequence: CASSLLGWGEETQYF. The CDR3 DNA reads TGTGCCAGCAGCTTGTTGGGGTGGGGGGAAGAGACCCAGTACTTC.